This passage covers 16 T cell receptor beta chains from one sample sequenced in a study of T-cell reconstitution after alpha-beta-depleted transplantation in children. Preparing the TCRbeta library involved the use of unique molecular identifiers. MiXCR, applied by TCRdb to the PCR reads, yields one record per CDR3 protein. The data hold roughly 100,000 distinct CDR3 sequences, with 4.5% to 7.5% observed a single time. The sample was PBMCs, mostly from graft donor cells, taken 60 days after TCRalphabeta/CD19-depleted stem cell transplant. The receptors shown here come from a female patient younger than 10 who had a stem cell transplant for Fanconi anemia, so the T cells may come from the graft donor.

The chain couples TRBV27 to TRBJ2-1; no definite D call. This CDR3 is built from 14 residues. Germline CDR1 and CDR2: MNHEY and SMNVEV (reference sequence). Trimming removed 7 bases at V and 7 bases at J, with 17 bases between. CDR3 nucleotides: TGTGCCAGCATCCCAAGGCCCCTAGGGAATGAGCAGTTCTTC. Its protein is CASIPRPLGNEQFF.

This clonotype was counted many times. The V gene is TRBV9, the J gene TRBJ2-5; TRBD2 is a possible D gene (5 bases). The CDR3 runs 13 residues. Trimming removed 3 bases from V and 5 bases from J, with 11 bases in between. The germline V gene encodes CDR1 SGDLS and CDR2 YYNGEE. CDR3 DNA: TGTGCCAGCAGCGCCGGGGTTCTGGAGACCCAGTACTTC. It is translated as CASSAGVLETQYF.

This clonotype showed up just a few times. This chain links TRBV15 with TRBJ2-1; D is unclear. Trimming stripped 0 bases from V and 7 bases from J, with 4 bases between. Germline V lookup: CDR1 LNHNV, CDR2 YYDKDF (reference sequence). CDR3 length: 12 amino acids. The CDR3 DNA is TGTGCCACCAGCAGAGATCTGAATGAGCAGTTCTTC. Protein product: CATSRDLNEQFF.

In its sample, this clonotype was seen many times. At one boundary the junction diverges from the germline segment, which might be a read error. The rearrangement joins TRBV5-1 to TRBJ2-1, with D possibly matching TRBD1 (6 bases). The CDR3 contains 15 residues. Germline V CDR1 and CDR2: SGHRS, YFSETQ. Written as DNA, the CDR3 is TGCGCCAGCACCTTGAGGGCAGGGGCACCCGATGAGCAGTTCTTC. Translating it yields CASTLRAGAPDEQFF.

This clonotype was counted only a few times. The chain is built from TRBV9 and TRBJ2-1; TRBD2 aligns across 9 bases. Germline V CDR1 and CDR2: SGDLS, YYNGEE. There are 15 residues in the CDR3. V gave up 0 bases and J gave up 2 bases; unmatched junction bases: 0. The CDR3 loop is CASSVGGRAYNEQFF. In DNA form, the CDR3 reads TGTGCCAGCAGCGTAGGCGGGAGGGCCTACAATGAGCAGTTCTTC.

This clonotype showed up many times. The V gene is TRBV20-1, the J gene TRBJ2-1, with D maybe TRBD1 (5 bases). V was cut by 1 base and J by 1 base, with 11 bases left in between. CDR1 DFQATT and CDR2 SNEGSKA come from the germline V gene (reference sequence). This CDR3 is built from 15 residues. The CDR3 DNA follows: TGCAGTGCTAGAGTTCTTCGGACATCCTACAATGAGCAGTTCTTC. Encoded protein: CSARVLRTSYNEQFF.

This clonotype came up many times. V usage is TRBV7-9 and J usage is TRBJ1-1, with TRBD1 matching over 8 bases. CDR1 and CDR2 from the germline V gene are SEHNR and FQNEAQ (reference sequence). After removal of 4 bases from V and 4 bases from J, the junction contained 8 bases not matched to a gene. CDR3 length: 15 amino acids. CDR3 protein: CASSSETGVGTEAFF. The CDR3 DNA is TGTGCCAGCAGCTCAGAGACAGGGGTGGGCACTGAAGCTTTCTTT. Filled out from reference TRBV7-9 and TRBJ1-1, the complete variable domain reads DTGVSQNPRHKITKRGQNVTFRCDPISEHNRLYWYRQTLGQGPEFLTYFQNEAQLEKSRLLSDRFSAERPKGSFSTLEIQRTEQGDSAMYLCASSSETGVGTEAFFGQGTRLTVV.

This clonotype was seen repeatedly, ten times or more. The V and J genes are TRBV7-3 and TRBJ2-3, with 13 bases that match TRBD2. Unmatched junction bases numbered 8, after V lost 1 base and J lost 4 bases. Germline V lookup: CDR1 SGHTA, CDR2 FQGTGA. The CDR3 has 18 amino acids. CDR3 region: CASSLIGLAGVEADTQYF. The CDR3 region has the DNA TGTGCCAGCAGCTTAATTGGACTAGCGGGAGTCGAGGCAGATACGCAGTATTTT.

The table lists this clonotype with many counts. J is TRBJ2-3 and V is TRBV29-1; 10 bases agree with TRBD1. CDR3 size: 12 residues. Germline CDR1 SQVTM, CDR2 ANQGSEA. V lost 6 bases and J lost 5; bases outside the gene matches: 2. The CDR3 loop reads CSVGTGVDTQYF. The CDR3 DNA reads TGCAGCGTCGGGACAGGGGTAGATACGCAGTATTTT.

Notes on this clonotype: The junction does not match germline at one end; this may be a read error. The V gene is TRBV29-1, the J gene TRBJ2-7, with TRBD2 matching 8 bases. Germline lookup yields CDR1 SQVTM and CDR2 ANQGSEA. The CDR3 runs 16 residues. The CDR3 DNA follows: TGCAGCGTTGCAGGGGAGGGGTGGACAAGCGGGAGCGAGCTGTACTTC. This gives the protein CSVAGEGWTSGSELYF.

This clonotype was observed many times. The rearrangement links TRBV29-1 to TRBJ2-7; 7 bases are shared with TRBD2. This CDR3 is 13 amino acids long. Per the germline V gene, CDR1 is SQVTM and CDR2 is ANQGSEA. V shed 6 bases, J shed 4 bases, and the junction held 9 bases outside the gene matches. The CDR3 nucleotides are TGCAGCGTCCGTACACCCGGGAGGTACGAGCAGTACTTC. Amino acid sequence: CSVRTPGRYEQYF.

This sequence joins TRBV4-2 and TRBJ2-3; 7 bases are shared with TRBD2. The germline V gene encodes CDR1 LGHNA and CDR2 YNFKEQ. V shed 1 base and J 2 bases; nucleotides not matched to a gene: 6. The CDR3 contains 16 residues. The CDR3 loop is CASSQGRLANTDTQYF. In DNA form, the CDR3 reads TGTGCCAGCAGCCAAGGGCGACTAGCAAACACAGATACGCAGTATTTT.

CDR3 sequence (DNA): TGTGCCAGCAGCCGTAACCGGGACGAAAACTCCTACGAGCAGTACTTC. It encodes CASSRNRDENSYEQYF. The gene calls are TRBV7-9 and TRBJ2-7, with D possibly being TRBD1 or TRBD2 (5 bases each). The CDR3 length is 16 residues. Germline values: CDR1 SEHNR, CDR2 FQNEAQ (reference sequence). Trimming pared 5 bases from V and 0 bases from J, leaving 17 bases between. The full variable domain, its missing parts supplied by reference TRBV7-9 and TRBJ2-7, is DTGVSQNPRHKITKRGQNVTFRCDPISEHNRLYWYRQTLGQGPEFLTYFQNEAQLEKSRLLSDRFSAERPKGSFSTLEIQRTEQGDSAMYLCASSRNRDENSYEQYFGPGTRLTVT.

This clonotype has ten or more counts. The chain has TRBV7-2 and TRBJ2-1; TRBD1 or TRBD2 may be the D gene (5 bases each). Per the germline V gene, CDR1 is SGHTA and CDR2 is FQGNSA. This CDR3 comprises 15 residues. V was pared by 2 bases and J by 3 bases, with 11 bases between. CDR3 protein: CASSLSGTNYNEQFF. CDR3 DNA: TGTGCCAGCAGCTTATCCGGGACCAACTACAATGAGCAGTTCTTC.

The V and J genes are TRBV3-1 and TRBJ1-1; D is unresolved. The CDR3 runs 12 residues. Trimming took 5 bases from V and 0 from J, leaving 4 bases between them. The germline gives CDR1 LGHDT, CDR2 YNNKEL (reference sequence). The chain's CDR3 is CASSTLNTEAFF. CDR3 nucleotides: TGTGCCAGCAGCACTCTGAACACTGAAGCTTTCTTT.

This clonotype came up a few times. This chain uses TRBV14 with TRBJ2-7; possibly TRBD1 for D (5 bases). Germline V gives CDR1 SGHDN, CDR2 FVKESK. Trimming took off 4 bases at V and 2 bases at J, with 9 bases between the two ends. The CDR3 runs to 13 residues. The CDR3: CASSRGSPYEQYF. CDR3 bases: TGTGCCAGCAGCCGGGGCAGTCCCTACGAGCAGTACTTC.